A single sample gave rise to the 31 T cell receptor beta chains below, sequenced in a study of blood T cell repertoires in COVID-19. Produced via immunoSEQ multiplex PCR; TCRdb's table is partial and in-frame only. This sample has some 130,000 clones, with more than 70% found just once. Sequencing was done on a sample of PBMCs or T cells enriched from blood (not recorded which). Receptors were obtained from a man aged 35 to 55 with acute COVID-19.

Concerning this clone itself: Other DNA sequences in the same sample also yield this CDR3. V is TRBV7-2 and J is TRBJ1-1, with D possibly matching TRBD1 (6 bases). Between the trimmed V and J ends, which lost 0 bases and 1 base, there was a span of 6 bases. CDR1 SGHTA and CDR2 FQGNSA come from the germline V gene. The CDR3 has 14 amino acids. The DNA of the CDR3 is TGTGCCAGCAGCTTAGCAGGGGGGAACACTGAAGCTTTCTTT. It specifies CASSLAGGNTEAFF.

The chain carries TRBV28 and TRBJ1-6, with no clear D. V lost 5 bases and J 8 bases, leaving 7 bases between the germline ends. The CDR3 is 12 amino acids. Germline assignment: CDR1 MDHEN and CDR2 SYDVKM. The CDR3 sequence is CASSLPYSPLHF. CDR3 nucleotide sequence: TGTGCCAGCAGTCTCCCCTATTCACCCCTCCACTTT.

J is TRBJ2-1 and V is TRBV29-1; 11 bases are a match to TRBD2. CDR3 length equals 15 residues. V gave up 1 base and J gave up 2 bases; unmatched junction bases: 1. Germline loops: CDR1 SQVTM, CDR2 ANQGSEA. The CDR3 DNA reads as TGCAGCGTTGAAGGACTAGCGGGAACCTACAATGAGCAGTTCTTC. Protein sequence: CSVEGLAGTYNEQFF.

The chain employs TRBV4-3 and TRBJ1-2; TRBD1 agrees at 8 bases. From germline, CDR1 is LGHNA and CDR2 YSLEER. The CDR3 contains 15 residues. J was trimmed by 6 bases and V by 0 bases; bases with no gene match: 6. The CDR3 region has the DNA TGCGCCAGCAGCCAAGATCCAGGGGGCGCGGATGGCTACACCTTC. This gives the protein CASSQDPGGADGYTF.

This clone was picked up one time. The chain is built from TRBV30 and TRBJ1-4; TRBD1 might be the D (5 bases). There are 13 residues in the CDR3. The germline CDR1 and CDR2 sequences are GTSNPN and SVGIG (reference sequence). Trimming took 3 bases from V and 6 from J, leaving 11 bases between them. The chain's CDR3 is CAWSRSRDEKLFF. The CDR3 DNA follows: TGTGCCTGGAGCAGATCCAGGGATGAAAAACTGTTTTTT.

This chain uses TRBV5-4 with TRBJ1-2; D is uncertain. Trimming cost V 1 base and J 6 bases, with 16 bases left between them. Germline V gives CDR1 SGHNT, CDR2 YYREEE (reference sequence). The CDR3 has 15 amino acids. In DNA, the CDR3 is TGTGCCAGCAGCTTGTGGGGTCAGCGGCGGGATGGCTACACCTTC. Translating gives CASSLWGQRRDGYTF.

The gene calls are TRBV6-6 and TRBJ1-5, with 10 bases lining up with TRBD1. The CDR3 consists of 16 residues. Germline V lookup: CDR1 MNHNY, CDR2 SVGAGI (reference sequence). J gave up 6 bases and V 2 bases, and 7 bases lay outside the gene matches. The CDR3 DNA sequence: TGTGCCAGCAGTTACCGAGGGACAGGGGCGGGTCAGCCCCAGCATTTT. Amino acids: CASSYRGTGAGQPQHF.

This clone was picked up a small number of times. This chain connects TRBV30 to TRBJ1-5; D might be TRBD1 (5 bases). Germline V gives CDR1 GTSNPN, CDR2 SVGIG (reference sequence). CDR3 length: 13 residues. V was shortened by 5 bases and J by 7 bases, with 15 bases between the two germline ends. CDR3: CAWGAGGDQPQHF. The CDR3 nucleotides are TGTGCCTGGGGGGCGGGGGGTGACCAGCCCCAGCATTTT.

This clone has more than one count but fewer than ten. The chain couples TRBV18 to TRBJ1-6; tentatively, D is TRBD1 (6 bases). Trimming took off 4 bases at V and 4 bases at J, with 11 bases between the two ends. CDR1 is KGHSH, CDR2 LQKENI, per germline. The CDR3 covers 15 residues. CDR3 nucleotides: TGTGCCAGCTCACTACCACAGGGTTATAATTCACCCCTCCACTTT. Protein sequence: CASSLPQGYNSPLHF.

V usage is TRBV11-2 and J usage is TRBJ2-7; D is uncertain. V was shortened by 3 bases and J by 4 bases, with 7 bases between the two germline ends. Per the germline V gene, CDR1 is SGHAT and CDR2 is FQNNGV. The CDR3 has 12 residues. The CDR3 reads CASSFSGYEQYF. The CDR3, as DNA: TGTGCCAGCAGCTTCTCAGGTTACGAGCAGTACTTC.

This clone was recorded only once. The chain joins TRBV7-9 to TRBJ2-2; perhaps TRBD2 as D (6 bases). Trimming took off 10 bases at V and 3 bases at J, with 21 bases between the two ends. Germline V lookup: CDR1 SEHNR, CDR2 FQNEAQ (reference sequence). The CDR3 sequence is 16 residues long. The CDR3 loop reads CATRERLVSDTGELFF. In DNA form, the CDR3 reads TGTGCCACCAGAGAGAGACTAGTCAGTGACACCGGGGAGCTGTTTTTT.

This clone is a singleton in its sample. The J gene is TRBJ1-5, the V gene TRBV19; the D is unclear. Trimming shortened V by 7 bases and J by 5 bases, and 18 bases separated the two germline ends. In germline, CDR1 is LNHDA, CDR2 SQIVND (reference sequence). The CDR3 covers 15 residues. CDR3 in DNA: TGTGCCAGTAAGGAAACGAGGGCCTGGGATCAGCCCCAGCATTTT. The encoded protein is CASKETRAWDQPQHF.

The chain joins TRBV9 to TRBJ1-3; 7 bases line up with TRBD1. Per germline, CDR1 SGDLS and CDR2 YYNGEE. The CDR3 sequence is 18 residues long. The trim removed 0 bases at V and 0 bases at J, leaving 9 bases unmatched. The CDR3 loop is CASSVGMGQLSSGNTIYF. The CDR3 nucleotides are TGTGCCAGCAGCGTAGGAATGGGACAGTTGAGCTCTGGAAACACCATATATTTT.

V is TRBV6-2 or TRBV6-3 and J is TRBJ1-4; D may be TRBD1 (6 bases). This CDR3 is built from 15 residues. Looked up from germline, CDR1 is MNHEY and CDR2 is SVGEGT. V was trimmed by 0 bases and J by 6 bases, leaving 11 bases between them. The CDR3 DNA sequence: TGTGCCAGCAGTTACTCGGGACACGGGGATGAAAAACTGTTTTTT. Translation gives CASSYSGHGDEKLFF.

This clone was counted a few times. The chain couples TRBV5-4 to TRBJ1-5, with TRBD1 identical over 9 bases. V lost 3 bases and J lost 4; bases outside the gene matches: 2. This CDR3 region has 14 residues. CDR1 SGHNT and CDR2 YYREEE come from the germline V gene (reference sequence). The CDR3 reads CASSSGTGNQPQHF. The CDR3, as DNA: TGTGCCAGCAGCTCCGGGACAGGGAATCAGCCCCAGCATTTT.

This chain uses TRBV5-4 with TRBJ2-1; 8 bases align to TRBD1. CDR1 SGHNT and CDR2 YYREEE come from the germline V gene (reference sequence). V lost 4 bases, J lost 4 bases, and 7 bases stayed unmatched. The CDR3 contains 15 residues. CDR3 residues: CASSTTGTGYNEQFF. CDR3 DNA: TGTGCCAGCAGCACGACCGGGACAGGATACAATGAGCAGTTCTTC.

The V and J genes are TRBV6-2 or TRBV6-3 and TRBJ1-6, with D unclear. CDR3 length: 12 amino acids. From germline, CDR1 is MNHEY and CDR2 SVGEGT. V lost 6 bases to trimming and J lost 19 bases, with 19 bases between them. CDR3 coding DNA: TGTGCCAGCAGCCTTCGGACTCTTCCAGATCACTTT. Encoded protein: CASSLRTLPDHF.

This sequence joins TRBV18 and TRBJ2-5, with no clear D. V was shortened by 1 base and J by 2 bases, with 8 bases between the two germline ends. The germline V gene has CDR1 KGHSH and CDR2 LQKENI. The CDR3 spans 14 residues. The DNA of the CDR3 is TGTGCCAGCTCACCACGTGGCTCACAAGAGACCCAGTACTTC. Translated: CASSPRGSQETQYF.

The CDR3 nucleotides are TGTGCCATCAGTGAGTCCTGGACAGGTGCGGCAGATACGCAGTATTTT. Its protein product is CAISESWTGAADTQYF. The V gene is TRBV10-3, the J gene TRBJ2-3; 7 bases map to TRBD1. This CDR3 spans 16 amino acids. Looked up from germline, CDR1 is ENHRY and CDR2 is SYGVKD. With 0 bases clipped from V and 4 bases from J, the junction kept 7 bases outside the gene matches.

The CDR3 here is CASSLSGVNYGYTF. In DNA, the CDR3 is TGTGCCAGCAGCTTAAGCGGAGTTAACTATGGCTACACCTTC. This chain uses TRBV11-2 with TRBJ1-2; D uncertain. The CDR3 length is 14 residues. Germline V lookup: CDR1 SGHAT, CDR2 FQNNGV. With 2 bases removed from V and 1 base from J, the gap between germline ends came to 8 bases. Supplemented by reference TRBV11-2 and TRBJ1-2, the full variable domain reads EAGVAQSPRYKIIEKRQSVAFWCNPISGHATLYWYQQILGQGPKLLIQFQNNGVVDDSQLPKDRFSAERLKGVDSTLKIQPAKLEDSAVYLCASSLSGVNYGYTFGSGTRLTVV.

The chain joins TRBV14 to TRBJ2-1, with TRBD1 identical over 7 bases. Germline trimming cut 0 bases from V and 3 bases from J; bases unmatched to any gene: 5. This CDR3 has 16 amino acids. Germline-derived CDR1 and CDR2 are SGHDN and FVKESK. This chain's CDR3 is CASSQDLRGSYNEQFF. The CDR3 bases are TGTGCCAGCAGCCAAGATCTCAGGGGGAGCTACAATGAGCAGTTCTTC.

The CDR3 DNA reads as TGTGCCAGCAGTTTCCGGGAGTCCTACGAGCAGTACTTC. Translation: CASSFRESYEQYF. This rearrangement joins TRBV6-5 to TRBJ2-7; perhaps TRBD2 as D (6 bases). Trimming left V 4 bases short and J 1 base short, with 8 bases between. CDR1 is MNHEY, CDR2 SVGAGI, per germline. The CDR3 extends over 13 amino acids.

This CDR3 is CASSLLADSSYEQYF. Written as DNA, the CDR3 is TGTGCCAGCAGTTTGCTCGCGGACAGCTCCTACGAGCAGTACTTC. The V and J genes are TRBV27 and TRBJ2-7; a possible D gene is TRBD1 (6 bases). V gave up 3 bases and J gave up 0 bases, with 12 bases separating them. The CDR3 covers 15 residues. Per the germline V gene, CDR1 is MNHEY and CDR2 is SMNVEV (reference sequence).

The chain joins TRBV7-9 to TRBJ2-1; perhaps TRBD1 as D (5 bases). The CDR3 has 12 amino acids. V gave up 3 bases and J gave up 9 bases, with 9 bases separating them. CDR1 SEHNR and CDR2 FQNEAQ come from the germline V gene (reference sequence). The CDR3 loop reads CASSLDTTEQFF. In DNA, the CDR3 is TGTGCCAGCAGCTTGGACACGACTGAGCAGTTCTTC.

V usage is TRBV15 and J usage is TRBJ1-2, with D tentatively TRBD1 (6 bases). Trimming removed 4 bases at V and 4 bases at J, with 13 bases between. The CDR3 length is 14 residues. In germline, CDR1 is LNHNV, CDR2 YYDKDF (reference sequence). As DNA, the CDR3 is TGTGCCACCAGCATGGCCCGGGACACCTATGGCTACACCTTC. This encodes CATSMARDTYGYTF.

This chain joins TRBV5-1 and TRBJ2-5; no clear D. This CDR3 has 15 residues. Trimming removed 0 bases at V and 0 bases at J, with 9 bases between. Germline CDR1 reads SGHRS; CDR2 reads YFSETQ. The CDR3 nucleotides are TGCGCCAGCAGCTTGGATGTAGCCAACCAAGAGACCCAGTACTTC. Amino acid sequence: CASSLDVANQETQYF.

The gene calls are TRBV10-3 and TRBJ2-1; tentative D call: TRBD1 (6 bases). This CDR3 is built from 16 residues. Germline CDR1 ENHRY, CDR2 SYGVKD. V shed 3 bases and J shed 4 bases, with 16 bases lying between them. CDR3 residues: CAISDPSTGLYNEQFF. In DNA form, the CDR3 reads TGTGCCATCAGTGATCCATCCACAGGGCTATACAATGAGCAGTTCTTC.

This chain joins TRBV7-9 and TRBJ1-3; 9 positions match TRBD1. The germline V gene encodes CDR1 SEHNR and CDR2 FQNEAQ (reference sequence). The J segment lost 3 bases and the V segment lost 5 bases, leaving 14 bases of the junction unmatched. This CDR3 contains 18 residues. The CDR3 region has the DNA TGTGCCAGCAGCATGGTGGGGCGACAGGGGGTGAATGGAAACACCATATATTTT. Protein: CASSMVGRQGVNGNTIYF.

Details on this clone: Because the CDR3 is missing its conserved closing phenylalanine or tryptophan, this is likely a read error. The DNA is left out, because the CDR3 cannot be placed on it with certainty; the CDR3 is given as TCRdb lists it. This chain connects TRBV14 to TRBJ1-2; the table's D gene call, TRBD1, was not cross checked with the DNA. 9 amino acids form the CDR3, both terminal residues included. Germline CDR1 and CDR2: SGHDN and FVKESK. Here the CDR3 reads CASSQDRVG.

The chain carries TRBV5-1 and TRBJ2-2; D remains unclear. This CDR3 has 15 residues. CDR1 and CDR2 from the germline V gene are SGHRS and YFSETQ. Trimming left V 0 bases short and J 6 bases short, with 12 bases between. The CDR3 sequence: CASSLEPAEAGELFF. The CDR3 DNA is TGCGCCAGCAGCTTGGAGCCTGCTGAGGCCGGGGAGCTGTTTTTT.

V usage is TRBV6-5 and J usage is TRBJ2-7; D uncertain. This CDR3 region has 13 residues. Germline CDR1 MNHEY, CDR2 SVGAGI. Trimming removed 10 bases from V and 0 bases from J, with 13 bases in between. CDR3 in amino acids: CATTGLSSYEQYF. CDR3 DNA sequence: TGTGCCACTACTGGGCTGAGCTCCTACGAGCAGTACTTC.